One and the same sample provided the 21 T cell receptor beta chains below, sequenced in a study of metastatic and nonmetastatic thyroid tumors. Via MiXCR, TCRdb re-called the PCR reads. This sample has roughly 34,000 clones, with 15% found just once. Prior to thyroid surgery, none of the patients had received any treatment. Source material: blood. Receptor source: a male donor with papillary thyroid cancer or a benign thyroid nodule (not recorded which). Some clones in this sample may be carry-over from other donors' samples.

V usage is TRBV6-1 and J usage is TRBJ2-1; 8 positions agree with TRBD1. The germline CDR1 and CDR2 sequences are MNHNS and SASEGT. CDR3 length: 14 residues. J gave up 6 bases and V 1 base, and 2 bases lay outside the gene matches. As DNA, the CDR3 is TGTGCCAGCAGTGAAGGGCAGGGGGCCAATGAGCAGTTCTTC. It yields the protein CASSEGQGANEQFF.

A note on this clone: A junction end diverges from the germline sequence, so it may reflect a read error. V is TRBV3-1 and J is TRBJ1-2; no reliable D call. Germline V gives CDR1 LGHDT, CDR2 YNNKEL (reference sequence). The CDR3 consists of 16 residues. Written as DNA, the CDR3 is TGTGCCAGCATCCAAGGAGTAGCTGGGGAGGTCGGGGGCTACACCTTC. Amino acid sequence: CASIQGVAGEVGGYTF.

This clone was counted ten times or more. The chain uses TRBV12-5 and TRBJ2-7; the D is unclear. The CDR3 is 12 amino acids. V gave up 2 bases and J gave up 6 bases, with 8 bases separating them. Germline-derived CDR1 and CDR2 are LGHNT and FRNRAP. The CDR3 is CASGLTPIEQYF. CDR3 coding DNA: TGTGCTAGTGGTTTGACCCCCATCGAGCAGTACTTC.

This clone was detected many times. This chain connects TRBV28 to TRBJ2-7, with D perhaps matching TRBD1 (6 bases). V was pared by 6 bases and J by 5 bases, with 17 bases between. The CDR3 extends over 14 amino acids. CDR1 is MDHEN and CDR2 is SYDVKM in the germline V gene. The CDR3 DNA reads as TGTGCCAGCAGCGGTGGGGGCCGATTCCACGAGCAGTACTTC. Translated, it gives CASSGGGRFHEQYF. Together with reference TRBV28 and TRBJ2-7, the CDR3 gives the full variable domain: DVKVTQSSRYLVKRTGEKVFLECVQDMDHENMFWYRQDPGLGLRLIYFSYDVKMKEKGDIPEGYSVSREKKERFSLILESASTNQTSMYLCASSGGGRFHEQYFGPGTRLTVT.

This clone has at least ten counts. The chain uses TRBV7-1 and TRBJ2-1; 11 bases line up with TRBD2. TRBV7-1 is placed among ORFs of uncertain function. This CDR3 has 19 residues. The ends lost 3 bases at V and 2 bases at J; junction bases unmatched: 12. The CDR3 DNA sequence: TGTGCCAGCAGCTCTACCCCTCGCCCGGGACTAGCGGCCTACAATGAGCAGTTCTTC. Its protein product is CASSSTPRPGLAAYNEQFF.

This clone was seen repeatedly, ten times or more. The chain uses TRBV18 and TRBJ1-1; D unclear. Trimming took 0 bases from V and 2 from J, leaving 10 bases between them. Germline V gives CDR1 KGHSH, CDR2 LQKENI. The CDR3 consists of 15 residues. The CDR3 DNA follows: TGTGCCAGCTCACCACCTCAACCTCTCAACACTGAAGCTTTCTTT. This translates into CASSPPQPLNTEAFF. The entire variable domain, with the rest obtained from reference TRBV18 and TRBJ1-1, is as follows: NAGVMQNPRHLVRRRGQEARLRCSPMKGHSHVYWYRQLPEEGLKFMVYLQKENIIDESGMPKERFSAEFPKEGPSILRIQQVVRGDSAAYFCASSPPQPLNTEAFFGQGTRLTVV.

This clone showed up many times. The rearrangement links TRBV10-3 to TRBJ2-5, with D possibly being TRBD2 (7 bases). This CDR3 is 13 amino acids long. Germline V lookup: CDR1 ENHRY, CDR2 SYGVKD. Trimming shortened V by 7 bases and J by 4 bases, and 13 bases separated the two germline ends. The CDR3: CAIKGGGRETQYF. The CDR3 region has the DNA TGTGCCATCAAGGGGGGAGGGCGAGAGACCCAGTACTTC.

This clone is judged medium-sized. The chain combines TRBV6-1 with TRBJ1-5; 12 bases map to TRBD1. The CDR3 runs 15 residues. Unmatched junction bases numbered 7, after V lost 6 bases and J lost 7 bases. CDR1 and CDR2 from the germline V gene are MNHNS and SASEGT. The CDR3 sequence is CASRSGTGGAQPQHF. CDR3 DNA: TGTGCCAGCAGATCCGGGACAGGGGGCGCGCAGCCCCAGCATTTT.

The sample holds many counts of this clone. The rearrangement links TRBV5-1 to TRBJ2-7; D remains unclear. Germline V gene sequence: CDR1 SGHRS, CDR2 YFSETQ. There are 13 residues in the CDR3. V shed 5 bases and J shed 2 bases, with 11 bases lying between them. The CDR3 is CASRSSQAYEQYF. The CDR3 DNA is TGCGCCAGCAGAAGTTCCCAGGCCTACGAGCAGTACTTC.

This clone was found many times. V and J are TRBV11-2 and TRBJ1-5; 7 nucleotides line up with TRBD1. Germline V gene data show CDR1 as SGHAT and CDR2 as FQNNGV. The CDR3 covers 13 residues. V lost 6 bases, J lost 3 bases, and 2 bases stayed unmatched. The DNA for the CDR3 is TGTGCCAGCAGTACAGGGGTCAATCAGCCCCAGCATTTT. This translates into CASSTGVNQPQHF.

Many counts were recorded for this clone. The chain links TRBV28 to TRBJ1-3, with a tentative D call TRBD1 (6 bases). Germline assignment: CDR1 MDHEN and CDR2 SYDVKM. Trimming took 3 bases from V and 10 from J, leaving 13 bases between them. The CDR3 has 13 amino acids. The CDR3 DNA is TGTGCCAGCAGTTTGCGAGGGGGGGAGACCATATATTTT. This gives the protein CASSLRGGETIYF.

Many counts were recorded for this clone. The rearrangement uses TRBV12-3 or TRBV12-4 and TRBJ2-7, with 9 bases aligning to TRBD2. J was trimmed by 3 bases and V by 3 bases; bases with no gene match: 3. This CDR3 is built from 14 residues. The CDR3 region has the DNA TGTGCCAGCAGTTTCAGCGGGAGGATCTACGAGCAGTACTTC. Amino acid sequence: CASSFSGRIYEQYF.

This clone was detected many times. J is TRBJ2-7 and V is TRBV13, with 7 bases identical to TRBD2. The CDR3 contains 15 residues. Looked up from germline, CDR1 is PRHDT and CDR2 is FYEKMQ (reference sequence). V trimming: 1 base; J trimming: 3 bases; junction bases outside the gene matches: 6. CDR3 in DNA: TGTGCCAGCAGCTTAGAGGGCGGGAGAGGCTACGAGCAGTACTTC. Protein product: CASSLEGGRGYEQYF.

Remarks on this clone: One junction end does not reproduce the germline sequence, and a read error may be involved. The CDR3: CATRWGHRSNEKLFF. As DNA, the CDR3 is TGTGCCACCCGTTGGGGACATCGAAGTAATGAAAAACTGTTTTTC. The chain couples TRBV6-5 to TRBJ1-4, with D possibly TRBD1 on 6 matching bases. From germline, CDR1 is MNHEY and CDR2 SVGAGI. CDR3 size: 15 residues.

This clone is a singleton in its sample. V and J are TRBV11-2 and TRBJ1-5, with a possible D match to TRBD1 (5 bases). Germline V gives CDR1 SGHAT, CDR2 FQNNGV. V was shortened by 1 base and J by 2 bases, with 12 bases between the two germline ends. This CDR3 has 16 residues. The chain's CDR3 is CASSLGRADRNQPQHF. In DNA form, the CDR3 reads TGTGCCAGCAGCTTAGGCAGGGCGGATCGCAATCAGCCCCAGCATTTT.

This clone was observed many times. This chain joins TRBV19 and TRBJ1-5; 8 bases align to TRBD1. J gave up 6 bases and V 3 bases, and 4 bases lay outside the gene matches. Looked up from germline, CDR1 is LNHDA and CDR2 is SQIVND (reference sequence). The CDR3 contains 14 residues. CDR3 nucleotide sequence: TGTGCCAGTAGTATCGGACAGGGTGGTCAGCCCCAGCATTTT. Encoded protein: CASSIGQGGQPQHF.

This clone was counted at least ten times. The chain couples TRBV20-1 to TRBJ2-7, with TRBD2 matching over 8 bases. The CDR3 consists of 13 residues. Germline-derived CDR1 and CDR2 are DFQATT and SNEGSKA (reference sequence). V lost 5 bases to trimming and J lost 4 bases; unmatched junction nucleotides: 7. The DNA for the CDR3 is TGCAGTGCTCATAGCGGGAATAATTACGAGCAGTACTTC. Translating gives CSAHSGNNYEQYF.

This clone was found many times. The chain uses TRBV6-1 and TRBJ1-5; no clear D. This CDR3 spans 14 amino acids. Germline V gene lookup returns CDR1 MNHNS and CDR2 SASEGT. Trimming cost V 4 bases and J 1 base, with 8 bases left between them. CDR3 nucleotides: TGTGCCAGCAGTGGCCAGCCGAGCAATCAGCCCCAGCATTTT. Protein sequence: CASSGQPSNQPQHF.

This rearrangement joins TRBV7-2 to TRBJ1-1; D is possibly TRBD1 (6 bases). The CDR3 is 15 amino acids. CDR1 and CDR2 from the germline V gene are SGHTA and FQGNSA. Trimming pared 1 base from V and 4 bases from J, leaving 13 bases between. The CDR3 DNA follows: TGTGCCAGCAGCTTAGTGCAGGGGCATGGCACTGAAGCTTTCTTT. This gives the protein CASSLVQGHGTEAFF.

This clone was seen many times. The chain joins TRBV10-3 to TRBJ2-3; tentatively, D is TRBD2 (6 bases). V shed 5 bases and J shed 1 base, with 10 bases lying between them. CDR3 size: 14 residues. The germline CDR1 and CDR2 sequences are ENHRY and SYGVKD. This chain's CDR3 is CAISPSSGTDTQYF. CDR3 nucleotide sequence: TGTGCCATCAGTCCCTCTAGCGGCACAGATACGCAGTATTTT.

This clone was seen at least ten times. This chain links TRBV5-1 with TRBJ1-1; 8 nucleotides align to TRBD1. The V gene's germline CDR1 is SGHRS and CDR2 YFSETQ. Trimming removed 1 base from V and 7 bases from J; junction bases left unmatched: 12. This CDR3 is 16 amino acids long. CDR3 DNA sequence: TGCGCCAGCAGCTTGAGCCCGGCAGGGGGCCTTGATGAAGCTTTCTTT. This gives the protein CASSLSPAGGLDEAFF.